The 3 T cell receptor beta chains below come from one sample, sequenced in a study of low-dose radiotherapy and immunotherapy resistance in tumors. As for time point: after trial treatment. Treatment reported: LDRT plus nivolumab, ipilimumab, low-dose cyclophosphamide and aspirin (RACIN trial). Priming of first-strand cDNA relied on TRAV- and TRBV-specific primers (covering alpha and beta chains). With a V-primer adapter and a constant-region primer, TCRs were amplified for around 21 PCR cycles. TCRdb re-called the reads through MiXCR, storing one row per CDR3 protein. The sample has around 60,000 distinct CDR3 sequences; roughly 23% are singletons. Sequenced here: PBMCs, sampled after low-dose radiotherapy plus immunotherapy. Receptors originate from a male donor with prostate cancer.

This clonotype appeared many times. The chain couples TRBV12-3 or TRBV12-4 to TRBJ2-3, with unresolved D. The CDR3 length is 14 residues. The V and J ends lost 2 bases and 6 bases respectively, with 12 bases between them. The DNA of the CDR3 is TGTGCCAGCAGTTTAAGTGGCTCAGGCGATACGCAGTATTTT. Amino acids: CASSLSGSGDTQYF.

Points on this clonotype: An end of the junction does not agree with germline; a read error may underlie this. J is TRBJ1-1 and V is TRBV4-2; D unclear. The CDR3 runs 14 residues. The germline CDR1 and CDR2 sequences are LGHNA and YNFKEQ. CDR3 sequence: CASSQRQAPTETFF. In DNA, the CDR3 is TGTGCCAGCAGCCAACGTCAGGCACCCACTGAAACTTTCTTT.

This clonotype was recorded once. For the CDR3, the DNA is TGTGCCAGCAGTTCTACAGGGGGCGTCCAGCCCCAGCATTTT. Translation gives CASSSTGGVQPQHF. The chain links TRBV12-3 or TRBV12-4 to TRBJ1-5; 9 bases fit TRBD1. Germline trimming cut 4 bases from V and 7 bases from J; bases unmatched to any gene: 5. The CDR3 has 14 residues.